A single sample is the source of the 27 T cell receptor beta chains below, sequenced in a study of blood T cell repertoires in COVID-19. Sequenced by immunoSEQ multiplex PCR; TCRdb stores in-frame clones only, minus some. This sample has about 250,000 clones, with 80% to 90% found just once. The sequenced sample consisted of peripheral blood. The source is a man older than 75 with acute or convalescent COVID-19.

The V and J genes are TRBV7-3 and TRBJ2-5; D is ambiguous. In germline, CDR1 is SGHTA, CDR2 FQGTGA. The V gene lost 5 bases and the J gene lost 1 base, with 11 bases spanning the gap. This CDR3 has 14 residues. The CDR3 bases are TGTGCCAGCAGCACCTCCGGTCTCCAAGAGACCCAGTACTTC. Translated: CASSTSGLQETQYF.

To note about this clone: Distinct nucleotide sequences in the sample also encode this CDR3. The gene calls are TRBV9 and TRBJ2-5, with D tentatively TRBD2 (6 bases). The CDR3 length is 13 residues. CDR1 is SGDLS and CDR2 is YYNGEE in the germline V gene. Deletions cut 1 base from V and 4 bases from J, with 8 bases between. CDR3 region: CASSVTGRETQYF. The CDR3 nucleotides are TGTGCCAGCAGCGTAACCGGGAGAGAGACCCAGTACTTC.

This clone was seen only once. The rearrangement uses TRBV7-6 and TRBJ2-6; D gene ambiguous. CDR1 SGHVS and CDR2 FNYEAQ come from the germline V gene. Trimming removed 0 bases from V and 0 bases from J, with 3 bases in between. This CDR3 is 15 amino acids long. The CDR3 is CASSLAISGANVLTF. The CDR3 bases are TGTGCCAGCAGCTTAGCTATCTCTGGGGCCAACGTCCTGACTTTC.

The J gene is TRBJ2-1, the V gene TRBV5-4; D perhaps matches TRBD2 (6 bases). Per germline, CDR1 SGHNT and CDR2 YYREEE (reference sequence). Trimming left V 4 bases short and J 0 bases short, with 11 bases between. This CDR3 contains 15 residues. CDR3 amino acids: CASSPEGDSYNEQFF. The CDR3 DNA sequence: TGTGCCAGCAGCCCGGAGGGCGACTCCTACAATGAGCAGTTCTTC.

This chain links TRBV7-6 with TRBJ2-1, with 8 positions matching TRBD2. CDR1 and CDR2 (germline): SGHVS, FNYEAQ. This CDR3 comprises 14 residues. Trimming at V came to 1 base and at J to 6 bases, leaving 2 bases not matched to a gene. This CDR3 is CASSLGAGGNEQFF. The CDR3 coding sequence is TGTGCCAGCAGCTTAGGGGCGGGGGGCAATGAGCAGTTCTTC.

The chain is built from TRBV19 and TRBJ1-1; 8 bases are shared with TRBD1. The germline V gene has CDR1 LNHDA and CDR2 SQIVND (reference sequence). The CDR3 covers 15 residues. With 9 bases clipped from V and 0 bases from J, the junction kept 9 bases outside the gene matches. CDR3 protein: CASRQGNTMNTEAFF. The CDR3 DNA sequence: TGTGCCAGCCGACAGGGGAATACCATGAACACTGAAGCTTTCTTT.

This clone occurred a few times. CDR3 region: CASSARVTDTQYF. In nucleotides, the CDR3 is TGTGCCAGCAGCGCGCGGGTCACAGATACGCAGTATTTT. This chain joins TRBV7-3 and TRBJ2-3; D may be TRBD2 (5 bases). Germline V CDR1 and CDR2: SGHTA, FQGTGA. CDR3 size: 13 residues. The ends were cut back, 5 bases at V and 2 bases at J, with 8 bases in the middle.

The gene calls are TRBV27 and TRBJ2-1; TRBD1 is a possible D gene (6 bases). Germline CDR1 MNHEY, CDR2 SMNVEV (reference sequence). V was shortened by 2 bases and J by 7 bases, with 15 bases between the two germline ends. This CDR3 is built from 15 residues. As DNA, the CDR3 is TGTGCCAGCAGTTTAGGGACACCGGCTTGGAATGAGCAGTTCTTC. It translates to CASSLGTPAWNEQFF.

J is TRBJ2-5 and V is TRBV10-2, with 9 bases lining up with TRBD2. V was clipped by 6 bases and J by 5 bases; unmatched bases: 13. Per the germline V gene, CDR1 is WSHSY and CDR2 is SAAADI. The CDR3 covers 16 residues. The CDR3 DNA sequence: TGCGCCAGCAGAGATAGCGGGAGAGGGTCAGGGGAGACCCAGTACTTC. This sequence encodes CASRDSGRGSGETQYF.

The chain carries TRBV7-9 and TRBJ2-1; the match to TRBD2 covers 9 bases. The CDR3 runs to 14 residues. The germline V gene encodes CDR1 SEHNR and CDR2 FQNEAQ (reference sequence). J was trimmed by 13 bases and V by 6 bases; bases with no gene match: 13. This CDR3 reads CASRPGETSGIQFF. The CDR3 nucleotides are TGTGCCAGCAGGCCGGGGGAGACTAGCGGAATCCAGTTCTTC.

The CDR3 loop is CASSDNEQFF. As DNA, the CDR3 is TGTGCCAGCTCAGACAATGAGCAGTTCTTC. The rearrangement links TRBV12-3 or TRBV12-4 to TRBJ2-1, with D uncertain. Trimming took off 8 bases at V and 5 bases at J, with 4 bases between the two ends. This CDR3 is 10 amino acids long.

CDR3 loop: CASSLSPDRPFYEQYF. The CDR3 DNA sequence: TGCGCCAGCAGCTTGTCCCCGGACAGGCCCTTCTACGAGCAGTACTTC. The genes are TRBV5-1 and TRBJ2-7, with 7 bases matching TRBD1. Germline values: CDR1 SGHRS, CDR2 YFSETQ. There are 16 residues in the CDR3. V gave up 1 base and J gave up 3 bases; unmatched junction bases: 10.

Details on this clone: The sample contains more than one DNA sequence encoding this CDR3. V gene TRBV5-6 combines with J gene TRBJ2-5; D is undetermined. This CDR3 spans 13 amino acids. Germline CDR1 and CDR2: SGHDT and YYEEEE. The V end lost 2 bases, the J end lost 0 bases, and 5 bases lay between the germline ends. CDR3 protein: CASSLRYQETQYF. In DNA form, the CDR3 reads TGTGCCAGCAGCTTACGGTACCAAGAGACCCAGTACTTC.

The V call is TRBV7-9, the J call TRBJ1-2; TRBD1 might be the D (6 bases). The V and J ends lost 8 bases and 3 bases respectively, with 22 bases between them. Looked up from germline, CDR1 is SEHNR and CDR2 is FQNEAQ (reference sequence). The CDR3 contains 16 residues. Here the CDR3 DNA reads TGTGCCAGCCCCCGTCAAGGGGGGGGCCAAGACTATGGCTACACCTTC. Protein product: CASPRQGGGQDYGYTF.

This chain links TRBV28 with TRBJ1-4; TRBD1 might be the D (5 bases). Trimming removed 8 bases from V and 5 bases from J, with 18 bases in between. The CDR3 totals 15 residues. Germline V gene lookup returns CDR1 MDHEN and CDR2 SYDVKM. CDR3: CASGSGGGANEKLFF. CDR3 nucleotides: TGTGCCAGCGGATCCGGGGGAGGGGCAAATGAAAAACTGTTTTTT.

This chain connects TRBV5-1 to TRBJ2-7, with TRBD1 identical over 7 bases. This CDR3 comprises 14 residues. Losses at the gene ends were 5 bases for V and 4 bases for J; bases not matched to a gene: 9. Per germline, CDR1 SGHRS and CDR2 YFSETQ. The CDR3 loop is CASSMGGDRYEQYF. The DNA of the CDR3 is TGCGCCAGCAGTATGGGTGGGGACAGATACGAGCAGTACTTC.

V and J are TRBV18 and TRBJ1-3; TRBD1 aligns across 7 bases. V lost 2 bases and J lost 2; bases outside the gene matches: 12. Germline loops: CDR1 KGHSH, CDR2 LQKENI. The CDR3 totals 18 residues. The CDR3 region is CASSPLAATGKTGNTIYF. CDR3 DNA: TGTGCCAGCTCACCATTGGCTGCGACAGGGAAGACTGGAAACACCATATATTTT.

This rearrangement joins TRBV3-1 (or the pseudogene TRBV3-2) to TRBJ2-7; a possible D gene is TRBD1 (5 bases). The germline V and J ends were trimmed by 0 bases and 2 bases, with 11 bases remaining between them. The CDR3 totals 15 residues. Germline V lookup: CDR1 LGHDT, CDR2 YNNKEL (reference sequence). Here the CDR3 DNA reads TGTGCCAGCAGCCAAGAGATAACAGGCCCCTACGAGCAGTACTTC. Translating gives CASSQEITGPYEQYF.

The gene calls are TRBV19 and TRBJ2-1; D not resolved. Trimming cost V 3 bases and J 8 bases, with 17 bases left between them. Per germline, CDR1 LNHDA and CDR2 SQIVND (reference sequence). This CDR3 comprises 15 residues. The CDR3 here is CASSISWVIKYEQFF. In nucleotides, the CDR3 is TGTGCCAGTAGTATTAGCTGGGTGATAAAATATGAGCAGTTCTTC.

V and J are TRBV7-2 and TRBJ1-4; TRBD1 agrees at 7 bases. Trimming removed 2 bases from V and 8 bases from J; junction bases left unmatched: 8. The CDR3 has 15 residues. The germline gives CDR1 SGHTA, CDR2 FQGNSA. CDR3 sequence (DNA): TGTGCCAGCAGCTTAATGGGGGACAGAACCGAAAAACTGTTTTTT. Protein product: CASSLMGDRTEKLFF.

The gene calls are TRBV19 and TRBJ1-5; D gene uncertain. The CDR3 length is 15 residues. Germline CDR1 reads LNHDA; CDR2 reads SQIVND (reference sequence). Trimming took 7 bases from V and 0 from J, leaving 13 bases between them. The CDR3 spells CASKAAAASNQPQHF. In DNA, the CDR3 is TGTGCCAGTAAAGCGGCAGCAGCTAGCAATCAGCCCCAGCATTTT. The entire variable domain, with the rest obtained from reference TRBV19 and TRBJ1-5, is as follows: DGGITQSPKYLFRKEGQNVTLSCEQNLNHDAMYWYRQDPGQGLRLIYYSQIVNDFQKGDIAEGYSVSREKKESFPLTVTSAQKNPTAFYLCASKAAAASNQPQHFGDGTRLSIL.

The chain uses TRBV6-5 and TRBJ2-3, with 8 bases matching TRBD2. The CDR3 length is 15 residues. Germline CDR1 and CDR2: MNHEY and SVGAGI. V dropped 6 bases and J dropped 7; count of bases not matched to a gene: 12. Written as DNA, the CDR3 is TGTGCCAGCAGCTCCGGGGGGGCCGGCAGGAATACGCAGTATTTT. It encodes CASSSGGAGRNTQYF.

This sequence joins TRBV11-1 and TRBJ2-3, with no clear D. Germline V gene sequence: CDR1 SGHAT, CDR2 FQDESV (reference sequence). Trimming removed 8 bases at V and 0 bases at J, with 6 bases between. The CDR3 consists of 12 residues. CDR3 in amino acids: CASSSSTDTQYF. DNA of the CDR3: TGTGCCAGCTCGTCCAGCACAGATACGCAGTATTTT.

This chain uses TRBV30 with TRBJ2-4; D might be TRBD1 (5 bases). This CDR3 is built from 11 residues. CDR1 and CDR2 from the germline V gene are GTSNPN and SVGIG (reference sequence). Trimming shortened V by 3 bases and J by 15 bases, and 15 bases separated the two germline ends. The CDR3 protein is CAWSSLGPLYF. CDR3 nucleotides: TGTGCCTGGAGCTCTTTGGGGCCCCTGTACTTC.

J is TRBJ2-3 and V is TRBV5-1, with 8 bases matching TRBD1. J lost 5 bases, V lost 6 bases, and 11 bases had no gene match. The germline V gene has CDR1 SGHRS and CDR2 YFSETQ. The CDR3 loop spans 15 amino acids. CDR3: CASTNAGGSEDTQYF. In DNA form, the CDR3 reads TGCGCCAGCACTAACGCAGGGGGCAGTGAAGATACGCAGTATTTT. Supplemented by reference TRBV5-1 and TRBJ2-3, the full variable domain reads KAGVTQTPRYLIKTRGQQVTLSCSPISGHRSVSWYQQTPGQGLQFLFEYFSETQRNKGNFPGRFSGRQFSNSRSEMNVSTLELGDSALYLCASTNAGGSEDTQYFGPGTRLTVL.

The chain uses TRBV2 and TRBJ1-5; 7 nucleotides agree with TRBD1. V shed 6 bases and J 7 bases; nucleotides not matched to a gene: 9. The V gene's germline CDR1 is SNHLY and CDR2 FYNNEI. The CDR3 contains 14 residues. The CDR3 DNA follows: TGTGCCAGCAGCTTCGAGCAGGGGGACCAGCCCCAGCATTTT. Amino acid sequence: CASSFEQGDQPQHF.

This clone occurred a few times. J is TRBJ2-2 and V is TRBV19, with 9 bases matching TRBD2. Germline CDR1 and CDR2: LNHDA and SQIVND (reference sequence). This CDR3 region has 16 residues. V lost 7 bases, J lost 4 bases, and 10 bases stayed unmatched. This CDR3 reads CASIRSGRSSTGELFF. Written as DNA, the CDR3 is TGTGCCAGTATTAGGAGCGGGAGGTCGAGCACCGGGGAGCTGTTTTTT.